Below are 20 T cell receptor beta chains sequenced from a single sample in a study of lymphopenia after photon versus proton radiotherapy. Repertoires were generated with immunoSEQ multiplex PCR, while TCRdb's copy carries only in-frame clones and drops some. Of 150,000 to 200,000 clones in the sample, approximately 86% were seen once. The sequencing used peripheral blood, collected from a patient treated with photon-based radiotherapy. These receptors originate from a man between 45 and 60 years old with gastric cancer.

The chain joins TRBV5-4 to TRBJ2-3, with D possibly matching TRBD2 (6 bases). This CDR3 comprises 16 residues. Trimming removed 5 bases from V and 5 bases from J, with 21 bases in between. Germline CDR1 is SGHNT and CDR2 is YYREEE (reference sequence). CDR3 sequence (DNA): TGTGCCAGCAGACCACGTAGTAGCGGTGAAGGAGATACGCAGTATTTT. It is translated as CASRPRSSGEGDTQYF.

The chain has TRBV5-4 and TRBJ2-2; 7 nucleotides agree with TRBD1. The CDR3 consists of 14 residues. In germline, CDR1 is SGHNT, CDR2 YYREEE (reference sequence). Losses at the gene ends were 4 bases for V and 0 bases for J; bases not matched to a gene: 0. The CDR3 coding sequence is TGTGCCAGCAGCGGACAGGCGAACACCGGGGAGCTGTTTTTT. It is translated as CASSGQANTGELFF.

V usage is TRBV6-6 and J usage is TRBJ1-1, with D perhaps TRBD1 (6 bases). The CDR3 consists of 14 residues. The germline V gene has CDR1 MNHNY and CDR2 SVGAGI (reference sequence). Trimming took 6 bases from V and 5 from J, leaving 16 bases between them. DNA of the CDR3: TGTGCCAGCAGGTCACAGGGTCGGGAAACTGAAGCTTTCTTT. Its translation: CASRSQGRETEAFF.

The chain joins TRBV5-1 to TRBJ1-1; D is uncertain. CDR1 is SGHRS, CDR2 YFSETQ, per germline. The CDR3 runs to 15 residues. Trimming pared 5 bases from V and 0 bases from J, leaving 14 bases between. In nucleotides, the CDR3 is TGCGCCAGCAGGTTCGGGGTGCAGGTGAACACTGAAGCTTTCTTT. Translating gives CASRFGVQVNTEAFF.

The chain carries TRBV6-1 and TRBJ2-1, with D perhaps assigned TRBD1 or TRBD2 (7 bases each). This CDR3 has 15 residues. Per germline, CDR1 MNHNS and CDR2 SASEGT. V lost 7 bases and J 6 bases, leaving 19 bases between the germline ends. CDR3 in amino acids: CASTLVGGGGNEQFF. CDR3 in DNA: TGTGCCAGCACCCTTGTAGGGGGCGGGGGCAATGAGCAGTTCTTC.

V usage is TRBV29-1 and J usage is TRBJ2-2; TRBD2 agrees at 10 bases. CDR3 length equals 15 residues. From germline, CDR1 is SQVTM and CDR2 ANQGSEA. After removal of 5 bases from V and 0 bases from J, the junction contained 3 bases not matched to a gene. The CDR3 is CSVSGTSANTGELFF. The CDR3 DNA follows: TGCAGCGTTTCCGGGACTAGCGCGAACACCGGGGAGCTGTTTTTT.

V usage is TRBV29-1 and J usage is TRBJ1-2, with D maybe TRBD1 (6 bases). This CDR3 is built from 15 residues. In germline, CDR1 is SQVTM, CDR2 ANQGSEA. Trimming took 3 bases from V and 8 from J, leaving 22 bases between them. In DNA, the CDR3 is TGCAGCGTTGAGTATGAAGCGGGGACACGAGTAGGCTACACCTTC. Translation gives CSVEYEAGTRVGYTF.

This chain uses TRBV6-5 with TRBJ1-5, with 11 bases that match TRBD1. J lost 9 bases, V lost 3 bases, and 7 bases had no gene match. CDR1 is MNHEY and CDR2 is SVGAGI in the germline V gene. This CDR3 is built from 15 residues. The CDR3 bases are TGTGCCAGCAGTTATTCCGGGACAGGGGGTTCGCCCCAGCATTTT. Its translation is CASSYSGTGGSPQHF.

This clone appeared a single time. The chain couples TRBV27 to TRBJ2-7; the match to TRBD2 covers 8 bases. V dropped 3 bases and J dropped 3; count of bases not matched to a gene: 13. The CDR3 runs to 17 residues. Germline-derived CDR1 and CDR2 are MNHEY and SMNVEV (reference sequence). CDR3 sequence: CASSLEPLAGAGYEQYF. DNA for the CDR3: TGTGCCAGCAGTTTGGAACCCCTAGCGGGTGCGGGCTACGAGCAGTACTTC.

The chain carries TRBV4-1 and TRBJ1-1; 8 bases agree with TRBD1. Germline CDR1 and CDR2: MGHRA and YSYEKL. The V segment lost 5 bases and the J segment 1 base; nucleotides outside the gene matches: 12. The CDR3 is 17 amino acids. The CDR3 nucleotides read TGCGCCAGCAGCGTCCTGGACAGGGTATGGGAGAACACTGAAGCTTTCTTT. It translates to CASSVLDRVWENTEAFF.

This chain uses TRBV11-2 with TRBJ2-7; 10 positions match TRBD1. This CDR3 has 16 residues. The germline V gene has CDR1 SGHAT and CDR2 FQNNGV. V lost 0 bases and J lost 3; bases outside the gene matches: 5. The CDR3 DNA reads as TGTGCCAGCAGCTTAGAGGGGACAGGGGTAGTCTACGAGCAGTACTTC. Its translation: CASSLEGTGVVYEQYF. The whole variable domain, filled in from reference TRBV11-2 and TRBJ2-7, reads EAGVAQSPRYKIIEKRQSVAFWCNPISGHATLYWYQQILGQGPKLLIQFQNNGVVDDSQLPKDRFSAERLKGVDSTLKIQPAKLEDSAVYLCASSLEGTGVVYEQYFGPGTRLTVT.

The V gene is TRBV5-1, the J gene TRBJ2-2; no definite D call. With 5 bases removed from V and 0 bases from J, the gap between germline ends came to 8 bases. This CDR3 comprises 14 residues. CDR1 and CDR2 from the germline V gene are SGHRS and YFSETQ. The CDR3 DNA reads TGCGCCAGCAGTCTTCTAGCGAACACCGGGGAGCTGTTTTTT. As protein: CASSLLANTGELFF. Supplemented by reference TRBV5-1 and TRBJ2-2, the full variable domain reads KAGVTQTPRYLIKTRGQQVTLSCSPISGHRSVSWYQQTPGQGLQFLFEYFSETQRNKGNFPGRFSGRQFSNSRSEMNVSTLELGDSALYLCASSLLANTGELFFGEGSRLTVL.

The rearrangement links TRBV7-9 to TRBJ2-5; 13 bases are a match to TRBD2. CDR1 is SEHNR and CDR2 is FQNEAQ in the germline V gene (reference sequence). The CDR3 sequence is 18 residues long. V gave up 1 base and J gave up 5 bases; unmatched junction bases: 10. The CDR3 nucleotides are TGTGCCAGCAGCTTAGGGACTAGCGGGAGAGGGGGCAAGGAGACCCAGTACTTC. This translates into CASSLGTSGRGGKETQYF.

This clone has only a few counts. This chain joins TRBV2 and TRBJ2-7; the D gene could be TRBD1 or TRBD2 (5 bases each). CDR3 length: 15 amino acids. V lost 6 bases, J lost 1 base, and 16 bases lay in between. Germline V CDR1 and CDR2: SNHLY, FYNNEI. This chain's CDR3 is CASRDTGDRSYEQYF. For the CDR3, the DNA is TGTGCCAGCAGGGATACCGGGGACCGATCCTACGAGCAGTACTTC.

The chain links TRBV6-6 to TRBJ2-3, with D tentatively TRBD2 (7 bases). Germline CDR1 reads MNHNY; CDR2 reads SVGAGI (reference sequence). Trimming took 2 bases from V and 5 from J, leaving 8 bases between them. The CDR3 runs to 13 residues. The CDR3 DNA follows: TGTGCCAGCAGTTACAGGGGGGGAGATACGCAGTATTTT. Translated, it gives CASSYRGGDTQYF.

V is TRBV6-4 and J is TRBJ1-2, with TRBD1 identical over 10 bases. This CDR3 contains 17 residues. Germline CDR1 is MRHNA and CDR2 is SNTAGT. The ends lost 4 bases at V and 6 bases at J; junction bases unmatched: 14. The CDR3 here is CASSVDPLGQGEDGYTF. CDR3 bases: TGTGCCAGCAGTGTAGATCCACTTGGACAGGGGGAAGATGGCTACACCTTC.

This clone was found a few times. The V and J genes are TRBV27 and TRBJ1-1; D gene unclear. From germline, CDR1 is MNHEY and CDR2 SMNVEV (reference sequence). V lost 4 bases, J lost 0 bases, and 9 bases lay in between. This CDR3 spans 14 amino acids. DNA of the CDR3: TGTGCCAGCAGTTGGAGTATGATGAACACTGAAGCTTTCTTT. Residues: CASSWSMMNTEAFF.

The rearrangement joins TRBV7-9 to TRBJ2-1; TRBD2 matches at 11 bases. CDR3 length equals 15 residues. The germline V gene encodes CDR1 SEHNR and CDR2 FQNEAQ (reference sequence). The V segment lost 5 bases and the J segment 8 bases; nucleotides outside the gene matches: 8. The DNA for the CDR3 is TGTGCCAGCAGCCGACTAGCGGGATATTTAGATGAGCAGTTCTTC. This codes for CASSRLAGYLDEQFF.

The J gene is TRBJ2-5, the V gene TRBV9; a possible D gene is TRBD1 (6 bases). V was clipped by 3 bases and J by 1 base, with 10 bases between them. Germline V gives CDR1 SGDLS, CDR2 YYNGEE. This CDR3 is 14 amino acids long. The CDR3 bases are TGTGCCAGCAGCGGGAGACAGGTCCAAGAGACCCAGTACTTC. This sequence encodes CASSGRQVQETQYF.

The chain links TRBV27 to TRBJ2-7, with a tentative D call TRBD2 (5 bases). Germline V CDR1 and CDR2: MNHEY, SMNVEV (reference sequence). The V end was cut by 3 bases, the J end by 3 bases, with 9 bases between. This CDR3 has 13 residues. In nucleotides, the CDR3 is TGTGCCAGCAGTTTCACTAGTCACTACGAGCAGTACTTC. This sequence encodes CASSFTSHYEQYF.